This TCR beta chain was found in a study of blood T cell repertoires in COVID-19. TCRdb's table, derived via immunoSEQ multiplex PCR, lists solely in-frame clones and lacks some. Of hundreds of thousands of clones listed, 80% were seen once; the top ten hold 4.3%. V dropped 5 bases and J dropped 4; count of bases not matched to a gene: 7. The CDR3 has 15 residues. The germline V gene encodes CDR1 LNHDA and CDR2 SQIVND (reference sequence). This TCR derives from a man aged 30 to 45 with acute COVID-19. Sequencing was carried out using PBMCs or T cells enriched from blood (not recorded which). The V and J genes are TRBV19 and TRBJ1-5; 8 bases are shared with TRBD1. The CDR3 sequence: CASSPQDRGNQPQHF. The CDR3 DNA reads TGTGCCAGTAGTCCTCAAGACAGGGGTAATCAGCCCCAGCATTTT.